A selection of T cell receptor beta chains follows, all from one sample in a study of T cell responses to AZD1222 COVID-19 vaccine. The table came from immunoSEQ multiplex PCR; TCRdb's copy has only in-frame clones and leaves some out. Among roughly 150,000 clones listed, nearly 90% were seen once. The specimen was peripheral blood, collected on day 0 of AZD1222 vaccination. All receptors derive from an adult in good health. The CDR3 runs from the conserved cysteine through the conserved F or W. The D gene is left open where the match is weak. Where a row states a size, it is once, few, many or the class of an expanded clone; other rows omit it.

TGCGCCAGCAGCCAACGCCCGGGACCGTACTCTGGGGCCAACGTCCTGACTTTC,CASSQRPGPYSGANVLTF,TRBJ2-6,.,TRBV4-3,.
TGTGCCAGCAATGGGGTTAGCGGGGACTACGAGCAGTACTTC,CASNGVSGDYEQYF,TRBJ2-7,TRBD2,TRBV28,.
TGTGCCACCAGTGACCCGGTCAAGGGTCCGGATACGCAGTATTTT,CATSDPVKGPDTQYF,TRBJ2-3,.,TRBV24-1,.
TGTGCCAGCAGTTACTTAGCGGGAGGGGGCTCCTACAATGAGCAGTTCTTC,CASSYLAGGGSYNEQFF,TRBJ2-1,TRBD2,TRBV6-2/TRBV6-3,.
TGTGCCAGCAGTTACGACCCTTTTTGGGGGGACAACACTGAAGCTTTCTTT,CASSYDPFWGDNTEAFF,TRBJ1-1,.,TRBV6-2/TRBV6-3,.
TGTGCCAGCAGCGCCCAGACGACAGGGTACGAAAAACTGTTTTTT,CASSAQTTGYEKLFF,TRBJ1-4,TRBD1,TRBV9,.
TGTGCCAGCAGCGTACATGAGGGGTCCCCTGGAAACACCATATATTTT,CASSVHEGSPGNTIYF,TRBJ1-3,.,TRBV9,.
TGTGCCAGCAGCATGACTAGCGGGAGTACGACAACGGGTGAGCAGTTCTTC,CASSMTSGSTTTGEQFF,TRBJ2-1,TRBD2,TRBV7-3,few
TGTGCCAGCAGCCCGACGGCAGGCTACGAGCAGTACTTC,CASSPTAGYEQYF,TRBJ2-7,.,TRBV7-3,.
TGTGCCAGCAGCCAGAGCGGGAGCTCCTACAATGAGCAGTTCTTC,CASSQSGSSYNEQFF,TRBJ2-1,TRBD2,TRBV7-3,once
TGTGCCAGCAGCCTCTACTCGGGCCCCTACGAGCAGTACTTC,CASSLYSGPYEQYF,TRBJ2-7,.,TRBV14,.
TGTGCCAGCTCACTGACAGGGGAATTGGGTCAGCCCCAGCATTTT,CASSLTGELGQPQHF,TRBJ1-5,TRBD1,TRBV18,.
TGTGCCAGCAGTGCCCGGGACCCCGATACGCAGTATTTT,CASSARDPDTQYF,TRBJ2-3,.,TRBV28,.
TGTGCCAGCAGGGTACGAGACAGTAACTATGGCTACACCTTC,CASRVRDSNYGYTF,TRBJ1-2,.,TRBV6-5,.
TGTGCCAGCAGTCCAACAGGGTTAGATACGCAGTATTTT,CASSPTGLDTQYF,TRBJ2-3,.,TRBV2,.
TGTGCCAGCTCACCATCCCAGGGAAACACTGAAGCTTTCTTT,CASSPSQGNTEAFF,TRBJ1-1,.,TRBV18,.
TGCGCCAGCAGCATGGACAATTACAATGAGCAGTTCTTC,CASSMDNYNEQFF,TRBJ2-1,.,TRBV5-1,.
TGTGCCAGCAGTTTAGGCGGAAACTATGGCTACACCTTC,CASSLGGNYGYTF,TRBJ1-2,.,TRBV28,.
TGTGCCAGCAGGGGACTAGCGGGAGTGTGGGGCACCGGGGAGCTGTTTTTT,CASRGLAGVWGTGELFF,TRBJ2-2,TRBD2,TRBV27,.
TGTGCCTGGTCCCTGGCCGGCACCGGGGAGCTGTTTTTT,CAWSLAGTGELFF,TRBJ2-2,.,TRBV30,.
TGTGCCAGCAGCCCCAGGACTCCTCACAATGAGCAGTTCTTC,CASSPRTPHNEQFF,TRBJ2-1,.,TRBV7-3,.
TGCAGCGTTAAGACGGGAGGGTTAGGTACGCAGTATTTT,CSVKTGGLGTQYF,TRBJ2-3,TRBD2,TRBV29-1,.
TGCAGTGCCGCCCCAGGGGCAGGGCAGTACTTC,CSAAPGAGQYF,TRBJ2-7,.,TRBV20-1,.
TGTGCCAGCAGTCACCCATTGAACACCGGGGAGCTGTTTTTT,CASSHPLNTGELFF,TRBJ2-2,.,TRBV6-2/TRBV6-3,.
TGTGCCAGCTCCCCTATCTTGGGGGAGCAGTTCTTC,CASSPILGEQFF,TRBJ2-1,.,TRBV18,.
TGTGCCAGCAGCCCCCACAGGGGGCAGGACACTGAAGCTTTCTTT,CASSPHRGQDTEAFF,TRBJ1-1,TRBD1,TRBV7-2,once
TGTGCCAGCAGTTACGGGAGCTCCTACAATGAGCAGTTCTTC,CASSYGSSYNEQFF,TRBJ2-1,.,TRBV6-2/TRBV6-3,.
TGTGCCAGCAGCCAAGGGGGCGGTCGGTTTTATGGCTACACCTTC,CASSQGGGRFYGYTF,TRBJ1-2,.,TRBV3-1/TRBV3-2,once
TGTGCCAGCGGCGGAGGGTGGAAGGAGACCCAGTACTTC,CASGGGWKETQYF,TRBJ2-5,.,TRBV6-5,.
TGTGCCAGCAGCCCGGGCAGCCATAACACTGAAGCTTTCTTT,CASSPGSHNTEAFF,TRBJ1-1,.,TRBV7-3,.
TGTGCCAGCAGCTCCTGGACTGGGACCTATATTAACAATGAGCAGTTCTTC,CASSSWTGTYINNEQFF,TRBJ2-1,.,TRBV7-9,.
TGTGCCAGCAGTGAAGCTTCTTTTGAAGGAGCTTTCTTT,CASSEASFEGAFF,TRBJ1-1,.,TRBV6-1,.
TGTGCCAGCAGTTCTCGCCAGAGAACTGTGAACACTGAAGCTTTCTTT,CASSSRQRTVNTEAFF,TRBJ1-1,.,TRBV11-2,.
TGTGCCAGTAGTAAAACCGGGAGCCTAAGGGGCAATCAGCCCCAGCATTTT,CASSKTGSLRGNQPQHF,TRBJ1-5,.,TRBV19,.
TGTGCCAGCAGCTTACGACAGGGAGGTGAGCAGTACTTC,CASSLRQGGEQYF,TRBJ2-7,.,TRBV7-2,few